The 27 T cell receptor beta chains reported below all come from one sample, sequenced in a study of T cells after yellow fever vaccination. TCRdb redid the calling of the 5' RACE reads with MiXCR, one entry per CDR3 protein. This sample has fewer than 150,000 distinct CDR3 sequences, with roughly 7.2% found just once. The input for sequencing was CD4+ T cells sorted from PBMCs, taken about 49 days after the first yellow fever vaccination. These receptors were obtained from a man aged 18 to 30 who received the YFV17D yellow fever vaccine.

This clonotype was picked up a small number of times. V and J are TRBV2 and TRBJ1-2; no firm D call. CDR1 and CDR2 from the germline V gene are SNHLY and FYNNEI. The CDR3 runs 12 residues. Trimming pared 5 bases from V and 6 bases from J, leaving 10 bases between. The CDR3 protein is CASSLVPDGYTF. The CDR3 DNA follows: TGTGCCAGCAGTCTAGTCCCCGATGGCTACACCTTC.

This clonotype has at least ten counts. The rearrangement links TRBV7-9 to TRBJ2-2; D call uncertain. This CDR3 spans 12 amino acids. Per the germline V gene, CDR1 is SEHNR and CDR2 is FQNEAQ (reference sequence). Trimming removed 7 bases from V and 5 bases from J, with 8 bases in between. This CDR3 is CASTMETGELFF. The CDR3 DNA is TGTGCCAGCACCATGGAAACCGGGGAGCTGTTTTTT.

This clonotype has just a few counts. This chain connects TRBV24-1 to TRBJ2-1, with 7 bases identical to TRBD2. Trimming at V came to 5 bases and at J to 7 bases, leaving 7 bases not matched to a gene. CDR1 is KGHDR and CDR2 is SFDVKD in the germline V gene. This CDR3 region has 14 residues. The CDR3 here is CATSALGGENEQFF. For the CDR3, the DNA is TGTGCCACCAGTGCCCTTGGGGGGGAAAATGAGCAGTTCTTC.

This clonotype was observed many times. The chain is built from TRBV5-6 and TRBJ2-5; maybe TRBD2 (5 bases). Germline assignment: CDR1 SGHDT and CDR2 YYEEEE. The length of the CDR3 is 17 residues. V lost 4 bases to trimming and J lost 5 bases, with 24 bases between them. CDR3 region: CASSAVKAWSWEETQYF. The CDR3 nucleotides read TGTGCCAGCAGCGCGGTCAAGGCATGGTCCTGGGAGGAGACCCAGTACTTC.

This clonotype appeared many times. The rearrangement uses TRBV5-1 and TRBJ2-7; TRBD1 might be the D (5 bases). V lost 5 bases and J lost 1, with 13 bases in between. There are 14 residues in the CDR3. Germline-derived CDR1 and CDR2 are SGHRS and YFSETQ. CDR3 in DNA: TGCGCCAGCAGGGACACCCACACTTCCTACGAGCAGTACGTC. Protein sequence: CASRDTHTSYEQYV.

The sample holds a few counts of this clonotype. This chain links TRBV29-1 with TRBJ2-1; 9 bases line up with TRBD2. The V segment lost 2 bases and the J segment 0 bases; nucleotides outside the gene matches: 8. There are 17 residues in the CDR3. Germline V gene lookup returns CDR1 SQVTM and CDR2 ANQGSEA. CDR3 DNA sequence: TGCAGCGTTGAATCGAGCGGGGGGACCTTCTCCTACAATGAGCAGTTCTTC. Residues: CSVESSGGTFSYNEQFF.

At least ten counts were recorded for this clonotype. Here the CDR3 DNA reads TGCAGCGTTTCAGGGTCCGGGGAGCTGTTTTTT. Translating it yields CSVSGSGELFF. V usage is TRBV29-1 and J usage is TRBJ2-2, with D possibly being TRBD1 (5 bases). This CDR3 has 11 residues. Deletions cut 5 bases from V and 6 bases from J, with 7 bases between. Germline lookup yields CDR1 SQVTM and CDR2 ANQGSEA.

At least ten counts were recorded for this clonotype. V and J are TRBV20-1 and TRBJ2-3, with TRBD2 identical over 12 bases. The CDR3 is 16 amino acids. Germline V CDR1 and CDR2: DFQATT, SNEGSKA (reference sequence). The V and J ends lost 6 bases and 2 bases, in that order; junction bases with no gene match: 9. The CDR3 bases are TGCAGTGCCCTAACCCCTAGCGGGGGGGCCACAGATACGCAGTATTTT. Amino acid sequence: CSALTPSGGATDTQYF.

Notes on this clonotype: This clone may be a read error of a much larger clone one base away. The gene calls are TRBV5-1 and TRBJ2-1; D not resolved. Trimming left V 2 bases short and J 3 bases short, with 12 bases between. The CDR3 is made up of 15 amino acids. The germline V gene has CDR1 SGHRS and CDR2 YFSETQ. CDR3 nucleotide sequence: TGCGCCAGCAGCTTCAATACTGAGTTCTACAATGAGCAGTTCTTC. Its protein is CASSFNTEFYNEQFF.

This clonotype was seen ten or more times. The V and J genes are TRBV12-3 or TRBV12-4 and TRBJ1-4; no reliable D call. The CDR3 totals 14 residues. V was shortened by 2 bases and J by 4 bases, with 8 bases between the two germline ends. For the CDR3, the DNA is TGTGCCAGCAGTTTAACCGGGAATAATGAAAAACTGTTTTTT. Translation: CASSLTGNNEKLFF.

At least ten counts were recorded for this clonotype. V and J are TRBV9 and TRBJ2-5, with 13 bases lining up with TRBD2. CDR1 and CDR2 from the germline V gene are SGDLS and YYNGEE. Trimming cost V 4 bases and J 6 bases; bases outside gene matches: 9. This CDR3 is 16 amino acids long. In DNA, the CDR3 is TGTGCCAGCAGCCCAAGGGGGACTAGCGGGGCCCAGACCCAGTACTTC. Residues: CASSPRGTSGAQTQYF.

This clonotype was detected ten times or more. The chain carries TRBV5-1 and TRBJ1-4; 11 bases align to TRBD1. Germline CDR1 and CDR2: SGHRS and YFSETQ. With 2 bases clipped from V and 8 bases from J, the junction kept 8 bases outside the gene matches. The CDR3 consists of 16 residues. For the CDR3, the DNA is TGCGCCAGCAGCTTTCGTCCGGGACAGGGGGAGGAAAAACTGTTTTTT. Its translation is CASSFRPGQGEEKLFF. The entire variable domain, with the rest obtained from reference TRBV5-1 and TRBJ1-4, is as follows: KAGVTQTPRYLIKTRGQQVTLSCSPISGHRSVSWYQQTPGQGLQFLFEYFSETQRNKGNFPGRFSGRQFSNSRSEMNVSTLELGDSALYLCASSFRPGQGEEKLFFGSGTQLSVL.

The table lists this clonotype with many counts. The chain uses TRBV11-2 and TRBJ2-5; D is unclear. Germline values: CDR1 SGHAT, CDR2 FQNNGV. Trimming removed 1 base at V and 7 bases at J, with 13 bases between. This CDR3 comprises 14 residues. CDR3 sequence: CASSLGRQIGTQYF. The CDR3 DNA is TGTGCCAGCAGCTTAGGAAGGCAGATCGGGACCCAGTACTTC.

Ten or more counts support this clonotype. The chain's CDR3 is CASWRGGTYNEQFF. The CDR3 DNA sequence: TGTGCCAGTTGGCGGGGGGGAACCTACAATGAGCAGTTCTTC. V and J are TRBV28 and TRBJ2-1, with 9 nucleotides matching TRBD2. The V segment lost 9 bases and the J segment 2 bases; nucleotides outside the gene matches: 5. CDR3 length equals 14 residues. CDR1 and CDR2 from the germline V gene are MDHEN and SYDVKM.

Many counts were recorded for this clonotype. The genes are TRBV28 and TRBJ2-2, with 7 bases matching TRBD1. V was clipped by 4 bases and J by 1 base; unmatched bases: 9. Germline lookup yields CDR1 MDHEN and CDR2 SYDVKM. CDR3 length: 17 residues. CDR3 residues: CASSSRKNRGNTGELFF. The CDR3 DNA is TGTGCCAGCAGTTCCCGAAAAAACAGGGGGAACACCGGGGAGCTGTTTTTT.

Of note for this clonotype: A much larger clone differs by one base, so this may be a read error. The rearrangement joins TRBV4-1 to TRBJ1-2; D is unresolved. Germline loops: CDR1 MGHRA, CDR2 YSYEKL. This CDR3 comprises 15 residues. CDR3 loop: CASSQDSQTKYGYTF. The CDR3 DNA follows: TGCGCCAGCAGCCAAGACAGCCAAACTAAATATGGCTACACCTTC.

This clonotype was observed many times. The chain couples TRBV18 to TRBJ1-2; the D gene is possibly TRBD1 (6 bases). V was pared by 4 bases and J by 4 bases, with 13 bases between. Germline CDR1 is KGHSH and CDR2 is LQKENI. The CDR3 runs 14 residues. The CDR3 loop is CASSLRGRLYGYTF. The CDR3 region has the DNA TGTGCCAGCTCACTCCGGGGGCGACTCTATGGCTACACCTTC.

This clonotype was picked up many times. The chain links TRBV5-1 to TRBJ1-1, with 10 nucleotides matching TRBD1. This CDR3 contains 17 residues. The V segment lost 4 bases and the J segment 0 bases; nucleotides outside the gene matches: 9. CDR1 is SGHRS and CDR2 is YFSETQ in the germline V gene. For the CDR3, the DNA is TGCGCCAGCAGCGTGGACAGGGGGGATCCCATGAACACTGAAGCTTTCTTT. Translating it yields CASSVDRGDPMNTEAFF.

The table lists this clonotype with many counts. This chain connects TRBV29-1 to TRBJ1-2; D not certain. Germline V gene data show CDR1 as SQVTM and CDR2 as ANQGSEA. V was trimmed by 5 bases and J by 4 bases, leaving 17 bases between them. The CDR3 loop spans 14 amino acids. The DNA for the CDR3 is TGCAGCGTTAGGTTTCCAGGAGTGGGCTATGGCTACACCTTC. Its translation is CSVRFPGVGYGYTF. Combining the CDR3 with reference TRBV29-1 and TRBJ1-2 gives the whole variable domain SAVISQKPSRDICQRGTSLTIQCQVDSQVTMMFWYRQQPGQSLTLIATANQGSEATYESGFVIDKFPISRPNLTFSTLTVSNMSPEDSSIYLCSVRFPGVGYGYTFGSGTRLTVV.

This clonotype was seen at least ten times. V and J are TRBV7-2 and TRBJ2-7, with a weak D call TRBD2 (6 bases). Germline CDR1 is SGHTA and CDR2 is FQGNSA. The CDR3 runs 15 residues. Trimming removed 6 bases at V and 2 bases at J, with 17 bases between. The chain's CDR3 is CASSYSGTSTYEQYF. For the CDR3, the DNA is TGTGCCAGCAGTTACTCCGGGACTTCCACCTACGAGCAGTACTTC.

This clonotype was seen ten or more times. The junction shows a germline mismatch at one end, possibly a read error. The rearrangement joins TRBV20-1 to TRBJ1-2, with a weak D call TRBD1 (6 bases). Germline loops: CDR1 DFQATT, CDR2 SNEGSKA (reference sequence). This CDR3 contains 13 residues. The CDR3: CSAREWGGDGYTF. The CDR3, as DNA: TGCAGTGCTAGAGAGTGGGGGGGCGATGGCTACACATTC.

This clonotype has ten or more counts. The chain links TRBV7-9 to TRBJ1-5, with D possibly TRBD1 on 6 matching bases. The CDR3 runs 15 residues. V gave up 6 bases and J gave up 2 bases, with 14 bases separating them. CDR1 is SEHNR and CDR2 is FQNEAQ in the germline V gene (reference sequence). The CDR3 region has the DNA TGTGCCAGCAGTCCAAGGGGGATAGGCAATCAGCCCCAGCATTTT. Amino acid sequence: CASSPRGIGNQPQHF.

The CDR3 reads CSSGTGGDSEAFF. The CDR3 region has the DNA TGCAGCTCCGGGACGGGGGGTGATTCTGAAGCTTTCTTT. V and J are TRBV29-1 and TRBJ1-1; weak D call: TRBD1 (5 bases). Trimming shortened V by 8 bases and J by 6 bases, and 19 bases separated the two germline ends. The CDR3 length is 13 residues. Germline CDR1 and CDR2: SQVTM and ANQGSEA.

Many counts were recorded for this clonotype. V is TRBV27 and J is TRBJ1-1, with no clear D. This CDR3 is 12 amino acids long. Trimming stripped 4 bases from V and 1 base from J, with 4 bases between. Germline-derived CDR1 and CDR2 are MNHEY and SMNVEV (reference sequence). In DNA form, the CDR3 reads TGTGCCAGCAGTTCAGCGAACACTGAAGCTTTCTTT. Protein product: CASSSANTEAFF.

This clonotype came up many times. The J gene is TRBJ2-1, the V gene TRBV5-5; tentatively, D is TRBD2 (6 bases). The ends were cut back, 4 bases at V and 7 bases at J, with 18 bases in the middle. This CDR3 is built from 15 residues. Germline CDR1 SGHKS, CDR2 YYEKEE (reference sequence). The CDR3: CASSVGTWDRNEQFF. In nucleotides, the CDR3 is TGTGCCAGCAGCGTAGGGACTTGGGATCGGAATGAGCAGTTCTTC.

The sample holds many counts of this clonotype. The genes are TRBV7-2 and TRBJ2-7; 10 nucleotides match TRBD2. With V trimmed by 1 base and J by 3 bases, 9 bases remained unmatched. The germline V gene encodes CDR1 SGHTA and CDR2 FQGNSA. The CDR3 is 17 amino acids. DNA of the CDR3: TGTGCCAGCAGCTTAGTGGGCTTAGGACTAGCGGTCTACGAGCAGTACTTC. As protein: CASSLVGLGLAVYEQYF.

This chain uses TRBV20-1 with TRBJ2-1; D is unclear. Germline CDR1 is DFQATT and CDR2 is SNEGSKA (reference sequence). The CDR3 totals 14 residues. Trimming removed 6 bases at V and 2 bases at J, with 14 bases between. The CDR3 loop reads CSALRAEAYNEQFF. The CDR3 DNA reads TGCAGTGCCCTAAGGGCCGAGGCCTACAATGAGCAGTTCTTC.